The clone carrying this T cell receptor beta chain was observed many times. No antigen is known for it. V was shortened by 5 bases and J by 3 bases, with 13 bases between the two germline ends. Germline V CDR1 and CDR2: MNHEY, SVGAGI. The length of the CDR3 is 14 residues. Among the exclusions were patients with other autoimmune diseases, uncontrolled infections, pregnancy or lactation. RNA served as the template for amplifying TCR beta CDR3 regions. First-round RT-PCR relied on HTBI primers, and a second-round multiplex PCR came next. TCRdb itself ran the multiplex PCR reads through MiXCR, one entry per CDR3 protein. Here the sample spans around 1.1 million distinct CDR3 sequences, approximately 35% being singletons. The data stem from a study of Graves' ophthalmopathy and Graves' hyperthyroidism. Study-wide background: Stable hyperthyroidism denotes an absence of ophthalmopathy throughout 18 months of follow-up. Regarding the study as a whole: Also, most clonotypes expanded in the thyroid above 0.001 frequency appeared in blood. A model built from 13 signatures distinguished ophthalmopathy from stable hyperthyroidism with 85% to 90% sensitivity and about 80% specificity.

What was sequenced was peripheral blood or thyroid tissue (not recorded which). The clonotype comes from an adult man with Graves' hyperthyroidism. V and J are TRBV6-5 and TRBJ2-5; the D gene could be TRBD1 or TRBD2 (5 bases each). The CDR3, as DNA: TGTGCCAGCAGTATTCAGGGAGCTGAAGAGACCCAGTACTTC. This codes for CASSIQGAEETQYF.